These 29 T cell receptor beta chains were all obtained from the same sample, sequenced in a study of OX40 agonist ivuxolimab in advanced cancers. Assay: immunoSEQ multiplex PCR; the TCRdb copy retains only in-frame clones and omits some. The data hold fewer than 35,000 clones, with around nine tenths observed a single time. The sample in question was CD4+ or CD8+ T cells sorted from blood, obtained in a trial of the OX40 agonist ivuxolimab. The origin of the receptors is an adult with an advanced solid tumor such as melanoma, head and neck, liver or kidney cancer.

V is TRBV5-4 and J is TRBJ2-7, with D unresolved. CDR1 and CDR2 from the germline V gene are SGHNT and YYREEE (reference sequence). This CDR3 region has 11 residues. The V gene lost 4 bases and the J gene lost 2 bases, with 4 bases spanning the gap. The CDR3 coding sequence is TGTGCCAGCAGCAGGGCCTACGAGCAGTACTTC. Translated, it gives CASSRAYEQYF.

J is TRBJ2-5 and V is TRBV7-9; D ambiguous. The germline gives CDR1 SEHNR, CDR2 FQNEAQ (reference sequence). The CDR3 has 13 residues. The ends were cut back, 5 bases at V and 5 bases at J, with 12 bases in the middle. In DNA form, the CDR3 reads TGTGCCAGCAGCCCCGTTGCCGGGGAGACCCAGTACTTC. Translating it yields CASSPVAGETQYF. Together with reference TRBV7-9 and TRBJ2-5, the CDR3 gives the full variable domain: DTGVSQNPRHKITKRGQNVTFRCDPISEHNRLYWYRQTLGQGPEFLTYFQNEAQLEKSRLLSDRFSAERPKGSFSTLEIQRTEQGDSAMYLCASSPVAGETQYFGPGTRLLVL.

The rearrangement uses TRBV11-2 and TRBJ2-7, with 8 positions matching TRBD2. Germline trimming cut 4 bases from V and 0 bases from J; bases unmatched to any gene: 5. The CDR3 has 15 residues. Germline loops: CDR1 SGHAT, CDR2 FQNNGV. This chain's CDR3 is CASSWSGGSSYEQYF. The CDR3 DNA follows: TGTGCCAGCAGCTGGAGCGGGGGAAGCTCCTACGAGCAGTACTTC.

This clone showed up just once. The chain uses TRBV10-3 and TRBJ1-1, with 7 bases fitting TRBD1. Germline assignment: CDR1 ENHRY and CDR2 SYGVKD. After removal of 6 bases from V and 1 base from J, the junction contained 2 bases not matched to a gene. The CDR3 is 13 residues long. The chain's CDR3 is CAIRGDRNTEAFF. The CDR3 DNA follows: TGTGCCATCAGGGGGGACAGGAACACTGAAGCTTTCTTT.

The rearrangement links TRBV11-2 to TRBJ2-7; 8 bases fit TRBD1. The ends lost 4 bases at V and 4 bases at J; junction bases unmatched: 21. The CDR3 has 19 residues. Germline assignment: CDR1 SGHAT and CDR2 FQNNGV. CDR3 sequence (DNA): TGTGCCAGCAGCTCCCGGGACAGGAGCTTTGGCGGGCCTCTGTACGAGCAGTACTTC. Its protein product is CASSSRDRSFGGPLYEQYF.

This sequence joins TRBV7-2 and TRBJ2-1; D uncertain. Trimming took 3 bases from V and 0 from J, leaving 6 bases between them. The V gene's germline CDR1 is SGHTA and CDR2 FQGNSA. The CDR3 is 14 amino acids. The CDR3 here is CASSFSPSYNEQFF. The CDR3 nucleotides are TGTGCCAGCAGCTTCAGCCCCTCCTACAATGAGCAGTTCTTC.

The rearrangement uses TRBV9 and TRBJ2-1; 11 bases are shared with TRBD2. The ends lost 3 bases at V and 5 bases at J; junction bases unmatched: 4. The CDR3 spans 15 residues. CDR1 is SGDLS and CDR2 is YYNGEE in the germline V gene. CDR3 loop: CASSGKGLADNEQFF. DNA for the CDR3: TGTGCCAGCAGCGGTAAGGGACTAGCGGACAATGAGCAGTTCTTC.

The chain links TRBV5-4 to TRBJ1-4; 10 nucleotides agree with TRBD1. V lost 2 bases, J lost 12 bases, and 10 bases stayed unmatched. The CDR3 loop spans 15 amino acids. Per the germline V gene, CDR1 is SGHNT and CDR2 is YYREEE (reference sequence). The CDR3 sequence: CASSFMDRGDRELFF. CDR3 in DNA: TGTGCCAGCAGCTTCATGGACAGGGGGGATCGGGAACTGTTTTTT.

Comment on this clone: The junction shows a germline mismatch at one end, possibly a read error. The CDR3 DNA reads TGTGCCAGCAGTTTAGGGGACACGCCACAATTGGTCTTT. This codes for CASSLGDTPQLVF. The chain carries TRBV27 and TRBJ1-1, with a possible D match to TRBD1 (6 bases). Germline V gives CDR1 MNHEY, CDR2 SMNVEV (reference sequence). The CDR3 has 13 residues.

In its sample, this clone was seen a few times. V gene TRBV7-8 combines with J gene TRBJ1-1, with 7 nucleotides matching TRBD1. Germline V lookup: CDR1 SGHVS, CDR2 FQNEAQ. The CDR3 is 13 amino acids. The V and J ends lost 5 bases and 2 bases, in that order; junction bases with no gene match: 2. The DNA for the CDR3 is TGTGCCAGCAGCAGACAGGGCAACACTGAAGCTTTCTTT. This translates into CASSRQGNTEAFF. Looking up the rest from reference TRBV7-8 and TRBJ1-1 gives the full variable domain: GAGVSQSPRYKVAKRGQDVALRCDPISGHVSLFWYQQALGQGPEFLTYFQNEAQLDKSGLPSDRFFAERPEGSVSTLKIQRTQQEDSAVYLCASSRQGNTEAFFGQGTRLTVV.

The chain links TRBV7-2 to TRBJ2-7; the D gene is possibly TRBD1 (5 bases). The germline V gene has CDR1 SGHTA and CDR2 FQGNSA. V was pared by 4 bases and J by 4 bases, with 8 bases between. The CDR3 loop spans 12 amino acids. For the CDR3, the DNA is TGTGCCAGCAGCTCCGACAGATACGAGCAGTACTTC. Amino acids: CASSSDRYEQYF.

This chain joins TRBV7-3 and TRBJ2-2; D possibly corresponds to TRBD1 (5 bases). From germline, CDR1 is SGHTA and CDR2 FQGTGA. There are 14 residues in the CDR3. Trimming removed 6 bases at V and 3 bases at J, with 11 bases between. The CDR3, as DNA: TGTGCCAGCAGACCAGGGTATCACACCGGGGAGCTGTTTTTT. Translating it yields CASRPGYHTGELFF.

The chain employs TRBV5-1 and TRBJ2-3; no reliable D call. CDR3 length: 12 amino acids. V was shortened by 2 bases and J by 4 bases, with 5 bases between the two germline ends. Germline V gene data show CDR1 as SGHRS and CDR2 as YFSETQ. CDR3 residues: CASSFPSDTQYF. CDR3 nucleotides: TGCGCCAGCAGCTTCCCCTCAGATACGCAGTATTTT.

The V call is TRBV2, the J call TRBJ1-1; weak D call: TRBD1 (5 bases). From germline, CDR1 is SNHLY and CDR2 FYNNEI. The CDR3 spans 14 residues. Trimming removed 6 bases at V and 1 base at J, with 12 bases between. The CDR3 DNA follows: TGTGCCAGCAGGGAGGACAACCCGAACACTGAAGCTTTCTTT. Encoded protein: CASREDNPNTEAFF.

The chain couples TRBV19 to TRBJ1-5; D possibly corresponds to TRBD1 (6 bases). The germline V gene has CDR1 LNHDA and CDR2 SQIVND (reference sequence). The CDR3 sequence is 14 residues long. Trimming removed 5 bases at V and 6 bases at J, with 14 bases between. The CDR3 spells CASSPWGGVQPQHF. The DNA for the CDR3 is TGTGCCAGTAGTCCGTGGGGGGGCGTTCAGCCCCAGCATTTT.

The chain couples TRBV9 to TRBJ2-5; 8 bases match TRBD2. This CDR3 contains 17 residues. Germline values: CDR1 SGDLS, CDR2 YYNGEE. J was trimmed by 4 bases and V by 1 base; bases with no gene match: 12. In DNA form, the CDR3 reads TGTGCCAGCAGCGTACGGCTGGGGGCGGGAGGAGGAGAGACCCAGTACTTC. Its protein product is CASSVRLGAGGGETQYF.

CDR3 loop: CASTPGTGVAGELFF. The CDR3 DNA reads TGTGCCAGCACCCCAGGGACAGGGGTTGCCGGGGAGCTGTTTTTT. This chain links TRBV9 with TRBJ2-2, with 10 bases fitting TRBD1. This CDR3 contains 15 residues. The J segment lost 6 bases and the V segment lost 6 bases, leaving 8 bases of the junction unmatched. The germline V gene encodes CDR1 SGDLS and CDR2 YYNGEE. Based on the CDR3 plus reference TRBV9 and TRBJ2-2, the full variable domain is DSGVTQTPKHLITATGQRVTLRCSPRSGDLSVYWYQQSLDQGLQFLIQYYNGEERAKGNILERFSAQQFPDLHSELNLSSLELGDSALYFCASTPGTGVAGELFFGEGSRLTVL.

This clone was found once. The chain links TRBV30 to TRBJ2-3; TRBD1 aligns across 8 bases. This CDR3 spans 13 amino acids. The junction had 6 bases not matched to a gene; V was cut back by 5 bases and J by 5 bases. The V gene's germline CDR1 is GTSNPN and CDR2 SVGIG (reference sequence). CDR3 sequence reads: CAWGQGKRDTQYF. In DNA, the CDR3 is TGTGCCTGGGGACAGGGAAAGAGAGATACGCAGTATTTT.

This clone was counted between two and nine times. V usage is TRBV6-5 and J usage is TRBJ1-4; D remains ambiguous. Looked up from germline, CDR1 is MNHEY and CDR2 is SVGAGI. CDR3 length: 14 residues. Trimming pared 6 bases from V and 3 bases from J, leaving 11 bases between. As DNA, the CDR3 is TGTGCCAGCAGCCGATACATCTCTAATGAAAAACTGTTTTTT. Translation: CASSRYISNEKLFF.

This chain links TRBV9 with TRBJ2-5, with TRBD2 identical over 10 bases. Germline V CDR1 and CDR2: SGDLS, YYNGEE. This CDR3 is 16 amino acids long. J gave up 4 bases and V 0 bases, and 6 bases lay outside the gene matches. Here the CDR3 reads CASSVDGLAEIETQYF. The CDR3, as DNA: TGTGCCAGCAGCGTAGATGGACTAGCGGAAATAGAGACCCAGTACTTC.

A word on this clone: At one end, the junction sequence differs from germline, possibly due to a read error. The chain recombines TRBV5-8 with TRBJ1-5, with unresolved D. Per germline, CDR1 SGHTS and CDR2 YDEGEE. The CDR3 spans 10 residues. The CDR3 DNA reads as TGTGCCAGCAGCCCTACGGAAGGGAAATTT. Translating gives CASSPTEGKF.

V and J are TRBV18 and TRBJ1-5; the D is unclear. The V gene's germline CDR1 is KGHSH and CDR2 LQKENI. Trimming removed 0 bases at V and 6 bases at J, with 15 bases between. The CDR3 is made up of 16 amino acids. The DNA for the CDR3 is TGTGCCAGCTCACCACCGGGAGGGATTGGGCTTCAGCCCCAGCATTTT. Encoded protein: CASSPPGGIGLQPQHF.

The chain employs TRBV15 and TRBJ2-7; D is undetermined. This CDR3 is built from 15 residues. Germline V gene data show CDR1 as LNHNV and CDR2 as YYDKDF (reference sequence). Trimming left V 0 bases short and J 0 bases short, with 9 bases between. The CDR3 DNA reads as TGTGCCACCAGCAGAGATTTGGCGTACTCCTACGAGCAGTACTTC. As protein: CATSRDLAYSYEQYF.

The genes are TRBV20-1 and TRBJ2-7; D is undetermined. V lost 2 bases to trimming and J lost 6 bases, with 8 bases between them. Germline V gene data show CDR1 as DFQATT and CDR2 as SNEGSKA (reference sequence). The CDR3 has 11 residues. CDR3 in amino acids: CSARQRLEQYF. For the CDR3, the DNA is TGCAGTGCTAGACAACGCCTCGAGCAGTACTTC.

This clone was counted between two and nine times. The chain couples TRBV11-3 to TRBJ2-6; D gene ambiguous. From germline, CDR1 is SGHNT and CDR2 YENEEA. Deletions cut 3 bases from V and 0 bases from J, with 9 bases between. The CDR3 runs to 16 residues. The CDR3 here is CASSFGDTSGANVLTF. CDR3 DNA: TGTGCCAGCAGCTTTGGCGACACCTCTGGGGCCAACGTCCTGACTTTC.

This clone was seen a single time. The chain couples TRBV5-5 to TRBJ2-1, with D unresolved. This CDR3 is built from 13 residues. CDR1 and CDR2 (germline): SGHKS, YYEKEE (reference sequence). Trimming pared 4 bases from V and 5 bases from J, leaving 10 bases between. The CDR3 is CASSRFDNNEQFF. CDR3 DNA sequence: TGTGCCAGCAGCCGGTTTGATAACAATGAGCAGTTCTTC.

The CDR3, as DNA: TGTGCCAGTAGTAGCGTGCAGTACGAGCAGTACTTC. This codes for CASSSVQYEQYF. The chain links TRBV19 to TRBJ2-7; no firm D call. Germline V lookup: CDR1 LNHDA, CDR2 SQIVND (reference sequence). V was trimmed by 4 bases and J by 4 bases, leaving 8 bases between them. The CDR3 has 12 amino acids.

The chain recombines TRBV28 with TRBJ2-3; 8 bases align to TRBD2. CDR3 length: 16 residues. From germline, CDR1 is MDHEN and CDR2 SYDVKM. Trimming cost V 5 bases and J 0 bases; bases outside gene matches: 7. CDR3 region: CASSDRGGASTDTQYF. The CDR3, as DNA: TGTGCCAGCAGTGACCGGGGGGGGGCGAGCACAGATACGCAGTATTTT.

This clone was seen a single time. The V call is TRBV6-4, the J call TRBJ2-1; TRBD2 might be the D (5 bases). Germline CDR1 and CDR2: MRHNA and SNTAGT. Trimming left V 4 bases short and J 7 bases short, with 14 bases between. The CDR3 consists of 14 residues. CDR3 DNA: TGTGCCAGCAGTGCCTCCTCTACGGGGAATGAGCAGTTCTTC. It specifies CASSASSTGNEQFF.